This T cell receptor (beta chain) was identified during a study of shared clonotypes between healthy human individuals. For the study at large: CD4 naive and memory got three plates each, CD8 naive two, CD8 memory one.

As defined, naive CD8 cells were CD45RO-negative and positively selected for CCR7, with terminally differentiated effector memory CD45RA+ cells excluded. Trimming left V 4 bases short and J 6 bases short, with 17 bases between. CDR1 and CDR2 from the germline V gene are SGHDT and YYEEEE. This CDR3 has 14 residues. Researchers ran the assay at a deep level. Repertoires were generated with immunoSEQ multiplex PCR, while TCRdb's copy carries only in-frame clones and drops some. The sample has hundreds of thousands of clones, around 96% seen once. Sequencing was carried out using naive CD8+ T cells sorted from blood. The sequence was collected from a woman aged 25 to 39 in good health. This chain uses TRBV5-6 with TRBJ2-7, with a possible D match to TRBD1 (7 bases). The CDR3 nucleotides are TGTGCCAGCAGCCTAAGTGCAGGGGGAGGCGAGCAGTACTTC. Protein product: CASSLSAGGGEQYF. Looking up the rest from reference TRBV5-6 and TRBJ2-7 gives the full variable domain: DAGVTQSPTHLIKTRGQQVTLRCSPKSGHDTVSWYQQALGQGPQFIFQYYEEEERQRGNFPDRFSGHQFPNYSSELNVNALLLGDSALYLCASSLSAGGGEQYFGPGTRLTVT.